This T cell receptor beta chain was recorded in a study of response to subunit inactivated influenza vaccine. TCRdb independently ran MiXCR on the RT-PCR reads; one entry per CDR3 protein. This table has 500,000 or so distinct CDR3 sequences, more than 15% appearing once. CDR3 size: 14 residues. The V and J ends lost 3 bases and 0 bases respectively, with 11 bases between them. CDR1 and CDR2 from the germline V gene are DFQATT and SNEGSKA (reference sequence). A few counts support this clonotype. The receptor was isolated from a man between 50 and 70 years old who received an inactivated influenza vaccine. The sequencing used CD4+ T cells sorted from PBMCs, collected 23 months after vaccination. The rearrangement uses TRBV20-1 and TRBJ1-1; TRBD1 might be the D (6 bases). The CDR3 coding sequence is TGCAGTGCTAGGTCCGGGGGGCTGAACACTGAAGCTTTCTTT. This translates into CSARSGGLNTEAFF.